The entry that follows covers one TCR beta chain sequence. The antigen is not known. V lost 0 bases to trimming and J lost 4 bases, with 5 bases between them. Germline V gene data show CDR1 as LGHNA and CDR2 as YSLEER. This CDR3 region has 13 residues. The sample originates from a study of T-cell memory formation after mild COVID-19. Study-wide points: CD4+ bias marked clones expanding day 15 to 37, unlike balanced contracting clones.

A 5'RACE reaction primed in the constant segment made cDNA libraries of TCR alpha and TCR beta, and these carried sample barcodes and UMIs. MiXCR was run by TCRdb on the 5' RACE reads, yielding one entry per CDR3 protein. The table has approximately 98,000 distinct CDR3 sequences, over 15% seen once. This clonotype was obtained from a man aged 18 to 35 who had mild COVID-19 (a few samples of this study predate the infection). Cell type and time point are not known. The chain carries TRBV4-3 and TRBJ2-3; D is unclear. Sequenced input: PBMCs or a T cell subset sorted from them (not recorded which). The CDR3 loop is CASSQESADTQYF. The CDR3 region has the DNA TGCGCCAGCAGCCAAGAGTCGGCAGATACGCAGTATTTT.